These T cell receptor beta chains were read from a single sample in a study of T cell responses to AZD1222 COVID-19 vaccine. Repertoires were generated with immunoSEQ multiplex PCR, while TCRdb's copy carries only in-frame clones and drops some. The sample gives 86,000 or so clones, roughly nine tenths of which show up once; about 2.9% is in the top ten. The specimen was peripheral blood, collected on day 0 of AZD1222 vaccination. These receptors were taken from an adult in good health. Both conserved end residues are part of each CDR3. The D gene is left open where the match is weak. Clone size appears in some rows only: once, few, many, or a class for an expanded clone.

>NA|TRBJ2-6|TRBV5-5|once
CASSWGRSSGANVLTF
TGTGCCAGCAGCTGGGGTCGGAGCTCTGGGGCCAACGTCCTGACTTTC
>TRBD2|TRBJ2-5|TRBV4-1|NA
CARSQPGLAGGETQYF
TGCGCCCGCAGCCAACCGGGACTAGCGGGTGGAGAGACCCAGTACTTC
>NA|TRBJ1-2|TRBV3-1/TRBV3-2|NA
CASRLTGKHYGYTF
TGTGCCAGCAGACTAACGGGCAAGCACTATGGCTACACCTTC
>NA|TRBJ1-4|TRBV5-5|NA
CASSLGTAVNEKLFF
TGTGCCAGCAGCTTGGGGACAGCAGTTAATGAAAAACTGTTTTTT
>NA|TRBJ1-1|TRBV28|NA
CASRLASTVGGTEAFF
TGTGCCAGCAGGCTCGCTTCGACAGTCGGTGGGACTGAAGCTTTCTTT
>TRBD1|TRBJ1-6|TRBV10-3|NA
CASGQDELNSPLHF
TGTGCCAGCGGACAGGACGAACTTAATTCACCCCTCCACTTT
>NA|TRBJ1-2|TRBV5-1|NA
CASSPWDSYGYTF
TGCGCCAGCAGCCCTTGGGATTCCTATGGCTACACCTTC
>NA|TRBJ1-1|TRBV4-1|NA
CASSQRPNSEAEAFF
TGCGCCAGCAGCCAAAGGCCCAACTCTGAGGCTGAAGCTTTCTTT
>TRBD2|TRBJ2-1|TRBV13|NA
CASSPVLAGGWNEQFF
TGTGCCAGCAGCCCCGTACTAGCGGGGGGATGGAATGAGCAGTTCTTC
>NA|TRBJ1-1|TRBV20-1|NA
CSASRLIAFF
TGCAGTGCTTCCCGACTCATAGCTTTCTTT
>NA|TRBJ1-6|TRBV7-3|NA
CASSLGTYNSPLHF
TGTGCCAGCAGCTTAGGCACCTATAATTCACCCCTCCACTTT
>NA|TRBJ2-1|TRBV7-8|NA
CASSLGPANEQFF
TGTGCCAGCAGCTTAGGACCGGCCAATGAGCAGTTCTTC